This T cell receptor (beta chain) was obtained from a study of blood T cell repertoires in COVID-19 (dated by TCRdb to 2020 to 2022). Broadly, across the study: Samples from collaborators originated in the United States, Italy and Spain and spanned both the acute and convalescent phases of COVID-19. The material from the prospective study consisted of cDNA or gDNA derived from T cells, B-cell-depleted T cells, or PBMCs. Subjects who had been exposed to COVID-19, were actively infected with it, or had recovered from it provided the deeply sampled blood TCRbeta repertoires that made up the dataset. The repertoires were released in a freely available public database intended as a resource for research on the immune response to SARS-CoV-2. Samples came from the ongoing ImmuneRACE study (first 160 participants) plus 1,254 subjects from 6 global collaborators. The sample metadata nearly always contained a de-identified subject ID, COVID-19 status, age in years and sex. Where available, HLA class I and class II types were obtained from metadata supplied by the sample provider rather than from assay-based typing.

Germline trimming amounts to 0 bases on V and 0 bases on J, with 5 as the count of junction bases outside the gene matches. CDR3 length: 16 amino acids, cysteine to phenylalanine. Only CDR3 DNA remains: 48 bases, in frame from the first base. The germline V gene encodes CDR1 LNHNV and CDR2 YYDKDF (reference sequence). Comments on this clone: Its cognate antigen has yet to be identified. One base away there is no much larger clone; base qualities are not given.

Study-level results and caveats: How much clinical and demographic metadata was included differed by source and by participant, and the metadata was provided uncurated.

The immunoSEQ Assay, a bias-controlled multiplex PCR, was used to amplify TCRbeta CDR3 regions from genomic DNA. Per the authors' processing: The number of nucleated cells in each sample was estimated by amplification of reference gene primers within the assay. To quantify the absolute abundance of each unique TCRbeta CDR3 rearrangement, sequence reads were collapsed and filtered. For each sample, productive Simpson clonality was calculated by taking the square root of Simpson's diversity index across productive rearrangements. TCRdb's version of the immuneACCESS table is confined to in-frame rearrangements and falls short of the full clone set. An unresolved V gene accounts for under half of the shortfall where checked; the remainder is of unknown origin. V, J and clone size derive from that table, while D and trimming were established from the DNA sequence. For this sample there are some 89,000 clones; roughly 80% appear just once. The top ten clonotypes cover about 4.4% of the sample.

The collaborating institutions used their own protocols to collect whole blood in K2EDTA tubes. For TCRbeta analysis, collaborator samples were shipped as frozen whole blood, as isolated PBMCs, or as DNA extracted from either sample type. The chain uses TRBV15 and TRBJ2-7, and 7 junctional nucleotides match TRBD1. The sample comprised peripheral blood. This receptor was identified in a man aged 55 to 70 with acute or convalescent COVID-19. In nucleotide form, the sequence is TGTGCCACCAGCAGAGACCCGACAGGGAACTCCTACGAGCAGTACTTC. It specifies CATSRDPTGNSYEQYF.